These 24 T cell receptor beta chains were sequenced from one sample in a study of CD8+ T cells in alopecia areata. Specified treatment: oral pan-JAK inhibitor, 5-10 mg twice daily. It was cDNA, reverse transcribed from extracted RNA, that served as the sequencing template. Sequencing was performed with immunoSEQ multiplex PCR; in TCRdb, only in-frame clones are kept and a portion is missing. Seen here are about 140,000 clones, around 82% observed once, and the top ten hold more than 20%. The material sequenced was CD8+ T cells sorted from blood, taken at week 4, from a patient treated with tofacitinib. The source is a human donor with alopecia areata.

On this clone itself: This sample includes further DNA sequences coding for the same CDR3. The genes are TRBV29-1 and TRBJ2-2; D not resolved. The CDR3 has 11 residues. Deletions cut 5 bases from V and 8 bases from J, with 9 bases between. Germline V gene sequence: CDR1 SQVTM, CDR2 ANQGSEA. The CDR3 loop reads CSVRSEGELFF. Written as DNA, the CDR3 is TGCAGCGTTCGGTCTGAGGGGGAGCTGTTTTTT.

The genes are TRBV25-1 and TRBJ2-1; D may be TRBD1 (6 bases). The germline V and J ends were trimmed by 4 bases and 10 bases, with 23 bases remaining between them. This CDR3 region has 16 residues. The germline V gene has CDR1 MGHDK and CDR2 SYGVNS. CDR3 DNA sequence: TGTGCCAGCAGTGCGCTACTTGAACAGGGTATGGGAGAGCAGTTCTTC. It encodes CASSALLEQGMGEQFF.

The chain uses TRBV5-6 and TRBJ1-5; D remains unclear. Germline V gives CDR1 SGHDT, CDR2 YYEEEE. This CDR3 comprises 18 residues. Trimming stripped 0 bases from V and 1 base from J, with 17 bases between. CDR3 DNA sequence: TGTGCCAGCAGCTTGGCCGGGGAGATTTCGCAAAGCAATCAGCCCCAGCATTTT. Amino acid sequence: CASSLAGEISQSNQPQHF.

The CDR3 DNA reads TGTGCCAGCAGCTCGCCAAGCTCCTACGAGCAGTACTTC. Translation: CASSSPSSYEQYF. The V gene is TRBV7-8, the J gene TRBJ2-7; D is ambiguous. The CDR3 has 13 amino acids. Trimming cost V 4 bases and J 0 bases, with 7 bases left between them. Germline V gene data show CDR1 as SGHVS and CDR2 as FQNEAQ.

The chain has TRBV27 and TRBJ2-7; D could derive from TRBD1 or TRBD2 (5 bases each). Trimming shortened V by 0 bases and J by 3 bases, and 12 bases separated the two germline ends. In germline, CDR1 is MNHEY, CDR2 SMNVEV (reference sequence). The CDR3 is 15 residues long. CDR3 nucleotides: TGTGCCAGCAGTTTATCGGGGGTCCCCTTCTACGAGCAGTACTTC. This sequence encodes CASSLSGVPFYEQYF.

The V call is TRBV9, the J call TRBJ2-2, with D uncertain. With 1 base removed from V and 2 bases from J, the gap between germline ends came to 9 bases. The CDR3 runs 15 residues. CDR1 and CDR2 from the germline V gene are SGDLS and YYNGEE. The CDR3 loop is CASSVYLGNTGELFF. CDR3 DNA: TGTGCCAGCAGCGTATATCTAGGAAACACCGGGGAGCTGTTTTTT.

The chain recombines TRBV5-6 with TRBJ2-7, with 13 bases matching TRBD2. The CDR3 covers 15 residues. Germline values: CDR1 SGHDT, CDR2 YYEEEE. Losses at the gene ends were 4 bases for V and 7 bases for J; bases not matched to a gene: 8. For the CDR3, the DNA is TGTGCCAGCAGCCCGACTAGCGGGAGGTTGAAGGAGCAGTACTTC. Translating it yields CASSPTSGRLKEQYF.

This chain connects TRBV6-5 to TRBJ1-1; TRBD1 might be the D (5 bases). Germline V gene data show CDR1 as MNHEY and CDR2 as SVGAGI. The V end lost 2 bases, the J end lost 7 bases, and 14 bases lay between the germline ends. This CDR3 comprises 14 residues. The CDR3 is CASSYPGGGREAFF. In nucleotides, the CDR3 is TGTGCCAGCAGTTACCCCGGGGGGGGACGTGAAGCTTTCTTT.

V gene TRBV29-1 combines with J gene TRBJ2-7; 11 bases fit TRBD1. Germline V gene sequence: CDR1 SQVTM, CDR2 ANQGSEA. The junction had 9 bases not matched to a gene; V was cut back by 4 bases and J by 4 bases. The CDR3 runs 15 residues. The CDR3 DNA sequence: TGCAGCGTTGTGGCTTCCCGGGACAGGGGGTACGAGCAGTACTTC. Amino acids: CSVVASRDRGYEQYF.

V is TRBV7-8 and J is TRBJ2-7; 7 bases agree with TRBD1. The CDR3 totals 16 residues. CDR1 is SGHVS and CDR2 is FQNEAQ in the germline V gene. Losses at the gene ends were 5 bases for V and 0 bases for J; bases not matched to a gene: 10. CDR3 residues: CASSPLPGQSSYEQYF. The CDR3 DNA reads TGTGCCAGCAGCCCACTTCCGGGACAGAGCTCCTACGAGCAGTACTTC.

The chain couples TRBV4-1 to TRBJ2-5, with TRBD2 matching 7 bases. CDR1 and CDR2 from the germline V gene are MGHRA and YSYEKL. The CDR3 totals 15 residues. Trimming at V came to 4 bases and at J to 5 bases, leaving 10 bases not matched to a gene. In DNA, the CDR3 is TGCGCCAGCAGCCCTTCCAGCGGGGCTGGGGAGACCCAGTACTTC. Translation gives CASSPSSGAGETQYF.

The sample holds one count of this clone. The genes are TRBV27 and TRBJ1-6; D is ambiguous. The CDR3 sequence is 14 residues long. V was pared by 8 bases and J by 9 bases, with 17 bases between. CDR1 MNHEY and CDR2 SMNVEV come from the germline V gene (reference sequence). CDR3 in amino acids: CASGSGGWGSPLHF. The CDR3 DNA sequence: TGTGCCAGCGGCTCGGGCGGGTGGGGTTCACCCCTCCACTTT.

V and J are TRBV7-9 and TRBJ2-1, with 12 bases aligning to TRBD1. The CDR3 loop spans 14 amino acids. CDR1 is SEHNR, CDR2 FQNEAQ, per germline (reference sequence). Unmatched junction bases numbered 4, after V lost 6 bases and J lost 7 bases. CDR3 nucleotides: TGTGCCAGCAGACCGGGACAGGGGGCAAATGAGCAGTTCTTC. It yields the protein CASRPGQGANEQFF.

The chain couples TRBV5-6 to TRBJ1-4; D gene uncertain. Trimming took off 4 bases at V and 8 bases at J, with 12 bases between the two ends. Per the germline V gene, CDR1 is SGHDT and CDR2 is YYEEEE. This CDR3 has 13 residues. Here the CDR3 DNA reads TGTGCCAGCAGCCCGGGAGGGCGAGAAAAACTGTTTTTT. This gives the protein CASSPGGREKLFF.

In its sample, this clone was seen a few times. The chain recombines TRBV14 with TRBJ2-7; either TRBD1 or TRBD2 may supply D (5 bases each). In germline, CDR1 is SGHDN, CDR2 FVKESK. There are 16 residues in the CDR3. The ends were cut back, 4 bases at V and 0 bases at J, with 16 bases in the middle. The DNA for the CDR3 is TGTGCCAGCAGCCCACGGAGTTGGGGGTACTCCTACGAGCAGTACTTC. This encodes CASSPRSWGYSYEQYF.

V is TRBV7-9 and J is TRBJ1-6, with TRBD1 matching 7 bases. The CDR3 loop spans 15 amino acids. The V and J ends lost 5 bases and 8 bases, in that order; junction bases with no gene match: 9. From germline, CDR1 is SEHNR and CDR2 FQNEAQ (reference sequence). The CDR3 here is CASSTDRLVDSPLHF. The DNA for the CDR3 is TGTGCCAGCAGCACGGACAGGCTGGTGGATTCACCCCTCCACTTT.

The CDR3 DNA is TGTGCCAGCAGTTTATCAGGTTATTACGGCTACACCTTC. It encodes CASSLSGYYGYTF. The chain employs TRBV27 and TRBJ1-2; D remains ambiguous. Per the germline V gene, CDR1 is MNHEY and CDR2 is SMNVEV (reference sequence). This CDR3 spans 13 amino acids. The ends were cut back, 0 bases at V and 8 bases at J, with 10 bases in the middle.

This chain connects TRBV4-1 to TRBJ2-1, with TRBD2 matching over 9 bases. This CDR3 is built from 18 residues. J was trimmed by 2 bases and V by 0 bases; bases with no gene match: 8. CDR1 is MGHRA, CDR2 YSYEKL, per germline. This CDR3 is CASSQDHSGGPTYNEQFF. The CDR3 nucleotides are TGCGCCAGCAGCCAAGATCACAGCGGGGGGCCTACCTACAATGAGCAGTTCTTC.

Judged by abundance, this clone is large. The V call is TRBV19, the J call TRBJ2-1, with TRBD2 matching over 9 bases. The CDR3 totals 15 residues. V dropped 3 bases and J dropped 3; count of bases not matched to a gene: 3. The germline CDR1 and CDR2 sequences are LNHDA and SQIVND (reference sequence). The CDR3 nucleotides are TGTGCCAGTAGTATGTCTAGCGGGGACTACAATGAGCAGTTCTTC. Its translation: CASSMSSGDYNEQFF.

The chain is built from TRBV4-1 and TRBJ2-1; D is possibly TRBD2 (5 bases). Trimming took off 0 bases at V and 13 bases at J, with 13 bases between the two ends. This CDR3 spans 13 amino acids. CDR1 and CDR2 from the germline V gene are MGHRA and YSYEKL. CDR3 nucleotide sequence: TGCGCCAGCAGCCAAGATCTCGAGGGTCAACAGTTCTTC. This encodes CASSQDLEGQQFF.

The chain links TRBV29-1 to TRBJ2-5; possible D gene TRBD1, 6 bases. The V and J ends lost 3 bases and 5 bases respectively, with 10 bases between them. The germline CDR1 and CDR2 sequences are SQVTM and ANQGSEA. CDR3 length equals 12 residues. The CDR3 loop is CSVEGARETQYF. The CDR3 bases are TGCAGCGTTGAGGGGGCGAGGGAGACCCAGTACTTC.

As to this clone: Other nucleotide sequences from this sample produce the same CDR3. The V call is TRBV19, the J call TRBJ2-1; 12 nucleotides line up with TRBD2. Unmatched junction bases numbered 3, after V lost 9 bases and J lost 3 bases. This CDR3 is built from 14 residues. CDR1 is LNHDA and CDR2 is SQIVND in the germline V gene (reference sequence). This CDR3 reads CASSSGGDYNEQFF. Written as DNA, the CDR3 is TGTGCCAGCTCTAGCGGGGGGGACTACAATGAGCAGTTCTTC.

This rearrangement joins TRBV19 to TRBJ2-3; 8 positions match TRBD1. The germline V gene encodes CDR1 LNHDA and CDR2 SQIVND (reference sequence). V was pared by 7 bases and J by 2 bases, with 11 bases of the junction left unmatched. The CDR3 runs to 16 residues. This CDR3 is CASTRTGFENTDTQYF. In nucleotides, the CDR3 is TGTGCCAGTACCCGGACAGGGTTCGAGAACACAGATACGCAGTATTTT. Full variable domain (rest looked up from reference TRBV19 and TRBJ2-3): DGGITQSPKYLFRKEGQNVTLSCEQNLNHDAMYWYRQDPGQGLRLIYYSQIVNDFQKGDIAEGYSVSREKKESFPLTVTSAQKNPTAFYLCASTRTGFENTDTQYFGPGTRLTVL.

This clone was seen a few times. The chain is built from TRBV6-4 and TRBJ2-6, with D hard to call. The germline CDR1 and CDR2 sequences are MRHNA and SNTAGT. V dropped 4 bases and J dropped 0 bases, with 4 bases sitting between them. The CDR3 has 14 amino acids. This CDR3 reads CASSAISGANVLTF. Here the CDR3 DNA reads TGTGCCAGCAGTGCTATCTCTGGGGCCAACGTCCTGACTTTC.